Included here is one TCR beta chain sequence, with context. The sample is drawn from a study of blood T cell repertoires in COVID-19. As processed by the authors: Amplifying reference gene primers gave estimates of nucleated cell counts. Profiling relied on immunoSEQ multiplex PCR, and the TCRdb table lists in-frame clones only, not all of them. The V and J calls and the clone size are those of that table, but D and trimming were determined from the DNA. The sample consists of approximately 360,000 clones, roughly four fifths of them appearing once. Germline CDR1 reads SGHVS; CDR2 reads FQNEAQ. CDR3 length: 17 amino acids. J lost 8 bases, V lost 2 bases, and 16 bases had no gene match.

The specimen sequenced was PBMCs or T cells enriched from blood (not recorded which). The rearrangement uses TRBV7-8 and TRBJ1-2; TRBD1 matches at 8 bases. The TCR originated in a woman aged 50 to 65 who had recovered from COVID-19. The CDR3: CASSLLSVGQELRGYTF. The CDR3 coding sequence is TGTGCCAGCAGCTTACTCTCGGTGGGACAGGAGTTACGCGGCTACACCTTC.